A single sample is the source of the 26 T cell receptor beta chains below, sequenced in a study of blood T cell repertoires in COVID-19. Sequencing used immunoSEQ multiplex PCR; TCRdb keeps in-frame clones, though not all of them. The sample consists of about 360,000 clones, roughly 77% of them appearing once. Source material: peripheral blood. The receptors were gathered from a human donor with acute or convalescent COVID-19. The donor label of this sample is uncertain.

The CDR3 is CASSLTKQGAAYNEQFF. The CDR3 coding sequence is TGTGCCAGCAGTCTAACGAAACAGGGGGCGGCCTACAATGAGCAGTTCTTC. The chain couples TRBV6-2 or TRBV6-3 to TRBJ2-1; 9 bases align to TRBD1. Germline V gene data show CDR1 as MNHEY and CDR2 as SVGEGT. Losses at the gene ends were 5 bases for V and 2 bases for J; bases not matched to a gene: 10. This CDR3 region has 17 residues.

The count of this clone is one. This chain links TRBV7-2 with TRBJ2-1; a possible D gene is TRBD1 (5 bases). Germline assignment: CDR1 SGHTA and CDR2 FQGNSA. Trimming shortened V by 5 bases and J by 12 bases, and 23 bases separated the two germline ends. The length of the CDR3 is 15 residues. The CDR3 sequence is CASSAPQQVPTGQFF. CDR3 DNA sequence: TGTGCCAGCAGCGCACCGCAACAGGTCCCTACGGGGCAGTTCTTC.

This clone was observed a single time. The gene calls are TRBV6-5 and TRBJ1-1, with D perhaps matching TRBD1 (5 bases). Looked up from germline, CDR1 is MNHEY and CDR2 is SVGAGI. The CDR3 consists of 14 residues. Trimming took off 7 bases at V and 1 base at J, with 13 bases between the two ends. The CDR3 region has the DNA TGTGCCAGCACCGGGGGGGTTGCGAACACTGAAGCTTTCTTT. Encoded protein: CASTGGVANTEAFF.

In its sample, this clone was seen a few times. The V gene is TRBV10-2, the J gene TRBJ1-1; 7 positions match TRBD1. Trimming removed 4 bases from V and 7 bases from J; junction bases left unmatched: 6. Per germline, CDR1 WSHSY and CDR2 SAAADI. The CDR3 loop spans 13 amino acids. The CDR3: CASSGPRQGEAFF. In nucleotides, the CDR3 is TGCGCCAGCAGTGGGCCCCGACAGGGTGAAGCTTTCTTT.

The chain uses TRBV7-9 and TRBJ1-1; possible D gene TRBD1, 5 bases. Germline V gene lookup returns CDR1 SEHNR and CDR2 FQNEAQ (reference sequence). This CDR3 spans 15 amino acids. Trimming shortened V by 4 bases and J by 5 bases, and 17 bases separated the two germline ends. DNA for the CDR3: TGTGCCAGCAGCTCTCTAGGGATTGGGGCAACTGAAGCTTTCTTT. This encodes CASSSLGIGATEAFF.

The rearrangement joins TRBV6-5 to TRBJ2-2, with D possibly matching TRBD1 (6 bases). The germline V and J ends were trimmed by 8 bases and 0 bases, with 13 bases remaining between them. The CDR3 has 15 amino acids. CDR1 is MNHEY and CDR2 is SVGAGI in the germline V gene. The CDR3: CASGGRASNTGELFF. In DNA, the CDR3 is TGTGCCAGCGGGGGCCGGGCCTCGAACACCGGGGAGCTGTTTTTT.

The rearrangement joins TRBV7-2 to TRBJ1-1; no firm D call. V was cut by 1 base and J by 7 bases, with 7 bases left in between. There are 12 residues in the CDR3. Germline lookup yields CDR1 SGHTA and CDR2 FQGNSA. The CDR3, as DNA: TGTGCCAGCAGCTTAGACACCTTTGAAGCTTTCTTT. The encoded protein is CASSLDTFEAFF.

The chain employs TRBV19 and TRBJ1-4, with a possible D match to TRBD1 (6 bases). CDR1 is LNHDA and CDR2 is SQIVND in the germline V gene (reference sequence). The CDR3 runs to 18 residues. Trimming removed 5 bases from V and 0 bases from J, with 19 bases in between. CDR3 amino acids: CASSLRDIKLTTNEKLFF. CDR3 coding DNA: TGTGCCAGTAGTCTCCGGGACATAAAACTTACAACTAATGAAAAACTGTTTTTT.

V and J are TRBV2 and TRBJ2-7, with a weak D call TRBD1 (6 bases). V gave up 6 bases and J gave up 2 bases, with 20 bases separating them. The CDR3 is 16 residues long. Germline CDR1 and CDR2: SNHLY and FYNNEI. In DNA form, the CDR3 reads TGTGCCAGCAGAGAACGACAGGTTGGACTCGCCTACGAGCAGTACTTC. Amino acid sequence: CASRERQVGLAYEQYF.

The V and J genes are TRBV29-1 and TRBJ2-7, with TRBD2 matching 9 bases. The germline V gene encodes CDR1 SQVTM and CDR2 ANQGSEA. This CDR3 comprises 15 residues. V lost 5 bases, J lost 2 bases, and 10 bases stayed unmatched. The CDR3 protein is CSVSSASGGPYEQYF. In DNA form, the CDR3 reads TGCAGCGTTTCTTCCGCGAGCGGGGGGCCCTACGAGCAGTACTTC.

About this clone: The junction does not match germline at one end; this may be a read error. V usage is TRBV18 and J usage is TRBJ2-7; 13 nucleotides line up with TRBD2. This CDR3 is built from 13 residues. Looked up from germline, CDR1 is KGHSH and CDR2 is LQKENI. The CDR3 DNA sequence: TGTGCCAGCTCACCTACTAGCGGGAGGGCCCAGAACTTC. Translation: CASSPTSGRAQNF.

This clone was seen once. The chain employs TRBV6-5 and TRBJ1-5; D may be TRBD1 (5 bases). Trimming took 6 bases from V and 2 from J, leaving 11 bases between them. Germline-derived CDR1 and CDR2 are MNHEY and SVGAGI. The CDR3 loop spans 14 amino acids. CDR3 loop: CASRARGGNQPQHF. The CDR3 DNA reads as TGTGCCAGCAGAGCAAGGGGTGGCAATCAGCCCCAGCATTTT.

This clone was counted between two and nine times. This chain uses TRBV5-4 with TRBJ1-1; D is unresolved. V lost 2 bases and J lost 4, with 6 bases in between. The CDR3 length is 12 residues. The germline CDR1 and CDR2 sequences are SGHNT and YYREEE (reference sequence). The CDR3 DNA sequence: TGTGCCAGCAGCTTTATAGCCACTGAAGCTTTCTTT. It yields the protein CASSFIATEAFF.

The chain combines TRBV5-1 with TRBJ1-6; the D is unclear. Germline CDR1 and CDR2: SGHRS and YFSETQ. This CDR3 is built from 15 residues. V was cut by 3 bases and J by 10 bases, with 17 bases left in between. Here the CDR3 DNA reads TGCGCCAGCAGCTCGGGTTCAATGGGAGGATCACCCCTCCACTTT. It is translated as CASSSGSMGGSPLHF. The complete variable domain, with remaining parts taken from reference TRBV5-1 and TRBJ1-6, reads KAGVTQTPRYLIKTRGQQVTLSCSPISGHRSVSWYQQTPGQGLQFLFEYFSETQRNKGNFPGRFSGRQFSNSRSEMNVSTLELGDSALYLCASSSGSMGGSPLHFGNGTRLTVT.

The J gene is TRBJ2-2, the V gene TRBV19; TRBD1 is a possible D gene (6 bases). CDR3 size: 14 residues. The germline V gene has CDR1 LNHDA and CDR2 SQIVND (reference sequence). The germline V and J ends were trimmed by 4 bases and 3 bases, with 9 bases remaining between them. Here the CDR3 DNA reads TGTGCCAGTAGTAAATGGACAGACACCGGGGAGCTGTTTTTT. Translated, it gives CASSKWTDTGELFF.

V usage is TRBV7-2 and J usage is TRBJ1-1; 7 nucleotides agree with TRBD1. V shed 3 bases and J 5 bases; nucleotides not matched to a gene: 9. The germline CDR1 and CDR2 sequences are SGHTA and FQGNSA. The CDR3 extends over 15 amino acids. CDR3 residues: CASSFSTGIGTEAFF. The CDR3 nucleotides read TGTGCCAGCAGCTTTTCGACAGGGATAGGGACTGAAGCTTTCTTT.

The rearrangement uses TRBV11-2 and TRBJ2-7; weak D call: TRBD1 (5 bases). CDR3 size: 15 residues. Germline V CDR1 and CDR2: SGHAT, FQNNGV. V shed 0 bases and J shed 2 bases, with 11 bases lying between them. The chain's CDR3 is CASSLDQGHTYEQYF. CDR3 DNA: TGTGCCAGCAGCTTAGATCAGGGTCACACCTACGAGCAGTACTTC.

This sequence joins TRBV18 and TRBJ2-2, with 11 positions matching TRBD1. The trim removed 2 bases at V and 6 bases at J, leaving 5 bases unmatched. CDR3 length: 16 amino acids. Germline CDR1 is KGHSH and CDR2 is LQKENI. The CDR3 loop reads CASSPGQGAVAGELFF. DNA for the CDR3: TGTGCCAGCTCACCAGGACAGGGGGCCGTCGCCGGGGAGCTGTTTTTT.

The chain carries TRBV9 and TRBJ2-3; 9 bases line up with TRBD2. Germline V gene lookup returns CDR1 SGDLS and CDR2 YYNGEE. Losses at the gene ends were 0 bases for V and 3 bases for J; bases not matched to a gene: 5. This CDR3 has 16 amino acids. The CDR3 nucleotides are TGTGCCAGCAGCGTAGGTATGGCGGGAGGGACAGATACGCAGTATTTT. Residues: CASSVGMAGGTDTQYF.

This chain links TRBV2 with TRBJ2-5; TRBD1 agrees at 10 bases. The CDR3 is 15 residues long. J lost 1 base, V lost 5 bases, and 4 bases had no gene match. Germline V gene data show CDR1 as SNHLY and CDR2 as FYNNEI. The CDR3, as DNA: TGTGCCAGCAGTTTGGGGGACAGGGGCCAAGAGACCCAGTACTTC. Translation gives CASSLGDRGQETQYF.

The J gene is TRBJ2-4, the V gene TRBV14; 10 bases are a match to TRBD1. Germline assignment: CDR1 SGHDN and CDR2 FVKESK. The CDR3 runs to 14 residues. V trimming: 4 bases; J trimming: 4 bases; junction bases outside the gene matches: 1. CDR3 sequence: CASSPDRGKNIQYF. CDR3 in DNA: TGTGCCAGCAGCCCGGACAGGGGGAAAAACATTCAGTACTTC.

The genes are TRBV5-1 and TRBJ1-4, with D possibly matching TRBD1 (6 bases). CDR1 SGHRS and CDR2 YFSETQ come from the germline V gene. V lost 4 bases, J lost 0 bases, and 10 bases lay in between. This CDR3 contains 15 residues. As DNA, the CDR3 is TGCGCCAGCAGCGCAAACAGGGCAACTAATGAAAAACTGTTTTTT. Its protein is CASSANRATNEKLFF. Full variable domain (remainder filled in from reference TRBV5-1 and TRBJ1-4): KAGVTQTPRYLIKTRGQQVTLSCSPISGHRSVSWYQQTPGQGLQFLFEYFSETQRNKGNFPGRFSGRQFSNSRSEMNVSTLELGDSALYLCASSANRATNEKLFFGSGTQLSVL.

V usage is TRBV19 and J usage is TRBJ2-7; 7 bases are a match to TRBD1. Unmatched junction bases numbered 13, after V lost 5 bases and J lost 3 bases. Looked up from germline, CDR1 is LNHDA and CDR2 is SQIVND (reference sequence). The CDR3 loop spans 16 amino acids. The CDR3 loop is CASSGTDTRSFYEQYF. The CDR3 nucleotides are TGTGCCAGTAGTGGGACAGACACCCGATCCTTCTACGAGCAGTACTTC.

This rearrangement joins TRBV3-1 (or the pseudogene TRBV3-2) to TRBJ1-1; D is unresolved. The CDR3 is 13 residues long. V was pared by 3 bases and J by 5 bases, with 10 bases between. Per the germline V gene, CDR1 is LGHDT and CDR2 is YNNKEL (reference sequence). The CDR3 spells CASSHDPGTEAFF. The CDR3 DNA reads as TGTGCCAGCAGCCACGACCCCGGGACTGAAGCTTTCTTT.

The V and J genes are TRBV6-6 and TRBJ1-3; D perhaps matches TRBD1 (5 bases). The germline V and J ends were trimmed by 2 bases and 4 bases, with 12 bases remaining between them. The CDR3 loop spans 15 amino acids. Per the germline V gene, CDR1 is MNHNY and CDR2 is SVGAGI (reference sequence). CDR3 nucleotides: TGTGCCAGCAGTTACGAGGGAGGGGAGGGAAACACCATATATTTT. Protein sequence: CASSYEGGEGNTIYF.

The chain carries TRBV29-1 and TRBJ1-2; tentatively, D is TRBD1 (5 bases). From germline, CDR1 is SQVTM and CDR2 ANQGSEA. The CDR3 consists of 13 residues. V lost 1 base to trimming and J lost 2 bases, with 8 bases between them. CDR3 protein: CSVEGRGNYGYTF. CDR3 DNA sequence: TGCAGCGTTGAAGGAAGGGGAAACTATGGCTACACCTTC.